This T cell receptor (beta chain) was observed in a study of shared T cell receptors in the human thymus. CDR1 is MGHDK, CDR2 SYGVNS, per germline. This CDR3 region has 18 residues. J gave up 5 bases and V 1 base, and 11 bases lay outside the gene matches. The protocol was immunoSEQ multiplex PCR, while the TCRdb copy is restricted to in-frame clones and leaves out a portion. This sample has about 540,000 clones, with about four fifths found just once. The data also belong to a second study, concerning human thymus T cells. Turning to that study: Thymus tissue was removed during corrective cardiac surgery. Thymic and blood repertoires appeared to carry a bias in their V and J gene usage. Reports from related research described highly overlapping thymic repertoires among unrelated individuals.

The sequencing input was thymocytes. The origin of this receptor is a boy younger than two with a congenital heart defect. The chain carries TRBV25-1 and TRBJ2-2; the match to TRBD1 covers 9 bases. CDR3: CASSEWGQGIKGTGELFF. The CDR3 nucleotides read TGTGCCAGCAGTGAATGGGGACAGGGCATTAAAGGGACCGGGGAGCTGTTTTTT.